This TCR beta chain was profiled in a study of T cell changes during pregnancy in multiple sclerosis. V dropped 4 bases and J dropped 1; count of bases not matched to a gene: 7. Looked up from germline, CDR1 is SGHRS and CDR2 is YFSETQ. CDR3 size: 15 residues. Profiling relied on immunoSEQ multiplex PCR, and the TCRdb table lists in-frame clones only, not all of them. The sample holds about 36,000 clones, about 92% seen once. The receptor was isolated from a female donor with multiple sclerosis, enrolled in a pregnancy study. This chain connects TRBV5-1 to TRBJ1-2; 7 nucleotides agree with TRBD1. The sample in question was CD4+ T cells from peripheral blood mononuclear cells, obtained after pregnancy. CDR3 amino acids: CASSLARDSNYGYTF. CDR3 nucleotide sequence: TGCGCCAGCAGCCTAGCTCGGGACAGTAACTATGGCTACACCTTC.